A single sample is the source of the 9 T cell receptor beta chains below, sequenced in a study of blood T cell repertoires in COVID-19. TCRdb's copy holds only in-frame clones and misses some; the assay was immunoSEQ multiplex PCR. This sample has around 62,000 clones, with around 93% found just once. Sequencing used peripheral blood. The origin of the receptors is a man aged 70 or older with active COVID-19.

This clone occurred once. This chain joins TRBV5-4 and TRBJ2-1; 12 bases line up with TRBD2. The CDR3 sequence is 16 residues long. Germline lookup yields CDR1 SGHNT and CDR2 YYREEE (reference sequence). V trimming: 4 bases; J trimming: 3 bases; junction bases outside the gene matches: 5. CDR3 loop: CASSGLLAGGYNEQFF. The CDR3 region has the DNA TGTGCCAGCAGCGGGCTACTAGCGGGGGGCTACAATGAGCAGTTCTTC.

The chain employs TRBV9 and TRBJ1-5; D call uncertain. Germline assignment: CDR1 SGDLS and CDR2 YYNGEE. The CDR3 is 15 residues long. Trimming removed 0 bases at V and 1 base at J, with 8 bases between. DNA of the CDR3: TGTGCCAGCAGCGTAGAGTCGGGGAGCAATCAGCCCCAGCATTTT. This sequence encodes CASSVESGSNQPQHF.

This sequence joins TRBV15 and TRBJ2-1; D gene unclear. The CDR3 is made up of 14 amino acids. Deletions cut 1 base from V and 0 bases from J, with 4 bases between. In germline, CDR1 is LNHNV, CDR2 YYDKDF (reference sequence). CDR3 protein: CATSRASSYNEQFF. The CDR3 region has the DNA TGTGCCACCAGCAGAGCGAGCTCCTACAATGAGCAGTTCTTC.

This clone was seen a single time. The chain joins TRBV19 to TRBJ1-5; D is possibly TRBD1 (6 bases). CDR1 and CDR2 (germline): LNHDA, SQIVND (reference sequence). This CDR3 is built from 15 residues. The V and J ends lost 4 bases and 0 bases respectively, with 10 bases between them. CDR3 nucleotide sequence: TGTGCCAGTAGTACCAGGACAGTTAGCAATCAGCCCCAGCATTTT. Protein product: CASSTRTVSNQPQHF.

The chain employs TRBV29-1 and TRBJ1-1; D unresolved. The V gene's germline CDR1 is SQVTM and CDR2 ANQGSEA. V lost 4 bases, J lost 0 bases, and 9 bases lay in between. This CDR3 comprises 13 residues. The CDR3 DNA is TGCAGCGTTGTTCGACACCTGAACACTGAAGCTTTCTTT. Protein sequence: CSVVRHLNTEAFF.

This chain connects TRBV6-2 or TRBV6-3 to TRBJ2-3, with 8 positions matching TRBD2. This CDR3 contains 16 residues. Germline V lookup: CDR1 MNHEY, CDR2 SVGEGT. Trimming cost V 5 bases and J 6 bases; bases outside gene matches: 13. The CDR3 DNA reads TGTGCCAGCAGTACCTTAGGAGCGGGGGTCTCCGATACGCAGTATTTT. It codes for CASSTLGAGVSDTQYF.

This clone was observed once. V and J are TRBV7-2 and TRBJ2-5; the match to TRBD2 covers 7 bases. The CDR3 spans 13 residues. CDR1 and CDR2 (germline): SGHTA, FQGNSA. V lost 3 bases to trimming and J lost 4 bases; unmatched junction nucleotides: 2. CDR3 DNA: TGTGCCAGCAGCTTCGGGAGGAGAGAGACCCAGTACTTC. This codes for CASSFGRRETQYF. Based on the CDR3 plus reference TRBV7-2 and TRBJ2-5, the full variable domain is GAGVSQSPSNKVTEKGKDVELRCDPISGHTALYWYRQSLGQGLEFLIYFQGNSAPDKSGLPSDRFSAERTGGSVSTLTIQRTQQEDSAVYLCASSFGRRETQYFGPGTRLLVL.

The gene calls are TRBV20-1 and TRBJ1-6, with 10 bases matching TRBD1. CDR3 length equals 15 residues. V gave up 3 bases and J gave up 10 bases; unmatched junction bases: 9. The V gene's germline CDR1 is DFQATT and CDR2 SNEGSKA (reference sequence). Here the CDR3 reads CSASDGTGVYSPLHF. The CDR3 nucleotides are TGCAGTGCTAGTGACGGGACAGGGGTTTACTCACCCCTCCACTTT.

This clone was seen once. This chain's CDR3 is CASRTRSGGWTEAFF. CDR3 nucleotide sequence: TGTGCCAGCAGAACCCGGTCAGGGGGATGGACTGAAGCTTTCTTT. The chain joins TRBV2 to TRBJ1-1; TRBD1 aligns across 7 bases. Germline CDR1 is SNHLY and CDR2 is FYNNEI. The CDR3 is 15 residues long. Trimming cost V 6 bases and J 5 bases; bases outside gene matches: 12.